What follows is one T cell receptor (beta chain) and its context. Its specificity is not known. This entry is derived from a study of OX40 agonist ivuxolimab in advanced cancers. Study-wide background: The study enrolled dose-escalation patients with hepatocellular carcinoma, melanoma, renal cell or head and neck cancer. Points from the study as a whole: Antigen specificity was not determined for the expanded peripheral T cells. Within 6 weeks, CD4+ and CD8+ blood T cells expanded clonally at 0.1 to 3.0 mg/kg.

The CDR3 consists of 16 residues. V shed 1 base and J 7 bases; nucleotides not matched to a gene: 11. Per germline, CDR1 SEHNR and CDR2 FQNEAQ (reference sequence). Produced via immunoSEQ multiplex PCR; TCRdb's table is partial and in-frame only. The table includes about 79,000 clones, 91% detected once. The source was CD4+ or CD8+ T cells sorted from blood, collected in a trial of the OX40 agonist ivuxolimab. This receptor was taken from an adult with an advanced solid tumor such as melanoma, head and neck, liver or kidney cancer. This chain links TRBV7-9 with TRBJ2-7; 9 positions agree with TRBD2. The DNA of the CDR3 is TGTGCCAGCAGCTTAGAGGGCGGGAGGGCCCCGGAGGAGCAGTACTTC. It codes for CASSLEGGRAPEEQYF.